This passage covers 26 T cell receptor delta chains from one sample sequenced in a study of Vδ1+ human thymocytes. The study's findings and limits: Highly polyclonal TRG and TRD repertoires with Gaussian CDR3 length distributions appeared in thymus.

RNA was extracted from the cells and then reverse transcribed. Multiplex PCR used pooled V-gene forward primers and a constant-region reverse primer to amplify CDR3s. TCRdb reapplied CATT to the multiplex PCR reads. This table has around 56,000 delta-chain clones, approximately 16% appearing once. No antigen is known for these receptors. The material sequenced was Vdelta1+ gamma-delta thymocytes from the thymus. The subset here: FACS-sorted CD3+ TCRalphabeta- TCRVdelta1+ TCRVdelta2- thymocytes. The receptors shown here come from a girl under two years old who had congenital heart surgery.

This clone appeared a few times. This chain connects TRDV1 to TRDJ1; the D is unclear. Trimming removed 2 bases from V and 5 bases from J, with 9 bases in between. CDR3 length: 13 amino acids. Per the germline V gene, CDR1 is TSWWSYY and CDR2 is QGS. CDR3 sequence: CALGESLVDKLIF. DNA of the CDR3: TGTGCTCTTGGGGAATCTCTTGTAGATAAACTCATCTTT.

V and J are TRDV1 and TRDJ1; 12 bases are a match to TRDD3. CDR3 size: 22 residues. The germline V gene encodes CDR1 TSWWSYY and CDR2 QGS. Trimming took 4 bases from V and 5 from J; bases not matched to a gene: 26. The CDR3 sequence: CALGGKPPRKRTGGYSADKLIF. The DNA for the CDR3 is TGTGCTCTTGGGGGAAAGCCGCCCAGAAAGCGTACTGGGGGATACTCGGCTGATAAACTCATCTTT.

For this clone: It is unclear where the CDR3 begins or ends on the DNA, so no DNA is shown, and the CDR3 is as TCRdb lists it. The chain links TRDV1 to TRDJ1; the table's D call of TRDD3 was not tested on the DNA. Germline-derived CDR1 and CDR2 are TSWWSYY and QGS. The CDR3 is 17 residues long, counting both termini. CDR3 in amino acids: CALGALFGADITDKLIF.

As concerns this clone: Other DNA sequences in the same sample also yield this CDR3. This chain joins TRDV2 and TRDJ1, with 12 bases fitting TRDD3. After removal of 3 bases from V and 3 bases from J, the junction contained 22 bases not matched to a gene. Germline V gene lookup returns CDR1 GEAIGNYY and CDR2 EKD. The CDR3 extends over 21 amino acids. Here the CDR3 reads CACDLLGRTPGGYAWADKLIF. CDR3 DNA sequence: TGTGCCTGTGACCTTCTGGGACGGACTCCTGGGGGATACGCGTGGGCCGATAAACTCATCTTT.

This clone was observed a handful of times. The chain links TRDV1 to TRDJ1; 9 bases are shared with TRDD2. The V gene's germline CDR1 is TSWWSYY and CDR2 QGS. This CDR3 is 19 amino acids long. The trim removed 0 bases at V and 8 bases at J, leaving 19 bases unmatched. The CDR3 reads CALGELASFLLIGSGKLIF. The DNA of the CDR3 is TGTGCTCTTGGGGAACTAGCATCCTTCCTACTCATTGGGTCCGGGAAACTCATCTTT.

V gene TRDV1 combines with J gene TRDJ1; 11 positions match TRDD3. CDR3 size: 25 residues. The germline CDR1 and CDR2 sequences are TSWWSYY and QGS. Trimming cost V 0 bases and J 0 bases; bases outside gene matches: 27. CDR3 in DNA: TGTGCTCTTGGGGAACTGAGGACCATCTCCTACTCTTTTGGGGGATACGCATCCCACACCGATAAACTCATCTTT. Protein product: CALGELRTISYSFGGYASHTDKLIF.

The V and J genes are TRDV3 and TRDJ1, with TRDD3 matching over 9 bases. The germline V gene encodes CDR1 TVYSNPD and CDR2 GDNSRS (reference sequence). The CDR3 loop spans 19 amino acids. Trimming cost V 4 bases and J 0 bases; bases outside gene matches: 21. CDR3 sequence (DNA): TGTGCCTGGGACTGCCTACGTAGACTGGGGGACCATTACACCGATAAACTCATCTTT. This translates into CAWDCLRRLGDHYTDKLIF.

The chain couples TRDV1 to TRDJ1; either TRDD2 or TRDD3 may fit D (6 bases each). CDR1 TSWWSYY and CDR2 QGS come from the germline V gene. The CDR3 spans 22 residues. V lost 2 bases and J lost 0, with 31 bases in between. CDR3 amino acids: CALGERQATSYWDVRYTDKLIF. The CDR3 coding sequence is TGTGCTCTTGGGGAAAGACAGGCTACGTCCTACTGGGACGTCCGTTACACCGATAAACTCATCTTT.

The genes are TRDV1 and TRDJ1, with D tentatively TRDD3 (7 bases). The CDR3 has 26 amino acids. Trimming cost V 4 bases and J 0 bases, with 45 bases left between them. Per germline, CDR1 TSWWSYY and CDR2 QGS. The CDR3 DNA reads as TGTGCTCTTGGGGGCCCAAACACCGGCCTTCCCGGTCTAGTACTGGGGATATACCGGTACACCGATAAACTCATCTTT. It translates to CALGGPNTGLPGLVLGIYRYTDKLIF.

The sample holds a few counts of this clone. V usage is TRAV29/DV5 and J usage is TRDJ1; D tentatively fits TRDD2 or TRDD3 (5 bases each). Looked up from germline, CDR1 is NSMFDY and CDR2 is ISSIKDK. The CDR3 has 18 amino acids. Trimming cost V 1 base and J 5 bases, with 27 bases left between them. The CDR3: CAASTPKKGTCLSDKLIF. The CDR3 bases are TGTGCAGCAAGCACTCCTAAGAAGGGGACTTGCCTTAGTGATAAACTCATCTTT.

In this sample, this clone turned up a few times. The chain has TRDV1 and TRDJ1; 13 positions agree with TRDD3. Losses at the gene ends were 1 base for V and 1 base for J; bases not matched to a gene: 18. This CDR3 spans 22 amino acids. Looked up from germline, CDR1 is TSWWSYY and CDR2 is QGS. CDR3 nucleotides: TGTGCTCTTGGGGAACCCCTACACCCCTACTGGGGGATACGCGTGGCCACCGATAAACTCATCTTT. Encoded protein: CALGEPLHPYWGIRVATDKLIF.

This clone came up a few times. The chain has TRDV1 and TRDJ1; possibly TRDD2 for D (6 bases). Deletions cut 2 bases from V and 9 bases from J, with 19 bases between. Germline CDR1 TSWWSYY, CDR2 QGS. The CDR3 covers 15 residues. CDR3 DNA: TGTGCTCTTGGGGAATCCTACAGGGGACCCCAGGAACTCATCTTT. It codes for CALGESYRGPQELIF.

This chain connects TRDV1 to TRDJ1; TRDD2 agrees at 8 bases. V was clipped by 0 bases and J by 2 bases; unmatched bases: 14. This CDR3 contains 19 residues. Germline values: CDR1 TSWWSYY, CDR2 QGS. This CDR3 is CALGELLPKSRDETDKLIF. Written as DNA, the CDR3 is TGTGCTCTTGGGGAACTCCTTCCTAAGTCTCGGGATGAAACCGATAAACTCATCTTT.

This clone was recorded a few times. The chain is built from TRDV1 and TRDJ1; D may be TRDD2 or TRDD3 (5 bases each). The CDR3 is made up of 16 amino acids. Deletions cut 6 bases from V and 6 bases from J, with 23 bases between. Per germline, CDR1 TSWWSYY and CDR2 QGS. In DNA, the CDR3 is TGTGCTCTTGGACCCAACTTCCCACCCGGGGACCATAAACTCATCTTT. The encoded protein is CALGPNFPPGDHKLIF.

The V call is TRDV1, the J call TRDJ1, with 8 nucleotides matching TRDD2. The CDR3 is made up of 17 amino acids. CDR1 and CDR2 from the germline V gene are TSWWSYY and QGS. The ends lost 3 bases at V and 0 bases at J; junction bases unmatched: 9. In nucleotides, the CDR3 is TGTGCTCTTGGGGACTTACTTCCTACCCCTTACACCGATAAACTCATCTTT. Protein: CALGDLLPTPYTDKLIF.

This clone came up a few times. This rearrangement joins TRDV1 to TRDJ1; D unresolved. The CDR3 runs to 15 residues. The germline gives CDR1 TSWWSYY, CDR2 QGS. Trimming took 2 bases from V and 0 from J, leaving 10 bases between them. Written as DNA, the CDR3 is TGTGCTCTTGGGGAAAACCAGACCTACACCGATAAACTCATCTTT. Protein: CALGENQTYTDKLIF.

This chain uses TRDV1 with TRDJ1; the D gene is possibly TRDD2 (5 bases). Trimming left V 6 bases short and J 0 bases short, with 26 bases between. This CDR3 region has 19 residues. The germline CDR1 and CDR2 sequences are TSWWSYY and QGS. CDR3 in DNA: TGTGCTCTTGGCCTTCTCCTCAGAGCACCGGGGTCCCACACCGATAAACTCATCTTT. Translation: CALGLLLRAPGSHTDKLIF.

This clone was detected a few times. The chain combines TRDV1 with TRDJ1, with 8 bases identical to TRDD3. Germline V CDR1 and CDR2: TSWWSYY, QGS. The trim removed 2 bases at V and 0 bases at J, leaving 26 bases unmatched. This CDR3 spans 23 amino acids. The CDR3 nucleotides read TGTGCTCTTGGGGAAGTTGTGTTCCACTTCGGTACTGGGGGTCCCACTTACACCGATAAACTCATCTTT. This encodes CALGEVVFHFGTGGPTYTDKLIF.

The chain employs TRDV1 and TRDJ1, with D tentatively TRDD3 (10 bases). Trimming removed 4 bases from V and 0 bases from J, with 33 bases in between. This CDR3 has 22 residues. Per the germline V gene, CDR1 is TSWWSYY and CDR2 is QGS. The CDR3 is CALGGPSYGHGGGGYNTDKLIF. CDR3 coding DNA: TGTGCTCTTGGGGGACCTTCCTACGGACATGGAGGTGGGGGATACAACACCGATAAACTCATCTTT.

The sample holds a few counts of this clone. The chain joins TRDV1 to TRDJ1; TRDD3 aligns across 7 bases. The CDR3 extends over 20 amino acids. Trimming cost V 2 bases and J 0 bases; bases outside gene matches: 18. Germline loops: CDR1 TSWWSYY, CDR2 QGS. The CDR3 loop is CALGENTYGTRGIYTDKLIF. The DNA of the CDR3 is TGTGCTCTTGGGGAAAATACCTACGGTACCAGGGGGATTTACACCGATAAACTCATCTTT.

This chain uses TRDV1 with TRDJ1; 7 bases map to TRDD3. J gave up 0 bases and V 5 bases, and 18 bases lay outside the gene matches. This CDR3 is 19 amino acids long. Per the germline V gene, CDR1 is TSWWSYY and CDR2 is QGS. The CDR3 DNA is TGTGCTCTTGGGTCGTGTGACCCGACTGGGGACCTGTACACCGATAAACTCATCTTT. Translating gives CALGSCDPTGDLYTDKLIF.

The V gene is TRDV1, the J gene TRDJ1; 12 bases map to TRDD3. J gave up 0 bases and V 9 bases, and 20 bases lay outside the gene matches. From germline, CDR1 is TSWWSYY and CDR2 QGS. The CDR3 contains 20 residues. The CDR3 spells CALGIPDFHLGDTYTDKLIF. CDR3 nucleotide sequence: TGTGCTCTCGGGATCCCCGACTTCCACCTGGGGGATACGTACACCGATAAACTCATCTTT.

The sample holds a few counts of this clone. The rearrangement links TRDV1 to TRDJ1, with D possibly being TRDD3 (6 bases). This CDR3 is built from 15 residues. Germline CDR1 reads TSWWSYY; CDR2 reads QGS. The V end lost 1 base, the J end lost 1 base, and 10 bases lay between the germline ends. Here the CDR3 reads CALGEPTGFTDKLIF. The DNA for the CDR3 is TGTGCTCTTGGGGAACCAACTGGGTTCACCGATAAACTCATCTTT.

This clone was picked up a small number of times. The chain couples TRDV1 to TRDJ1; TRDD3 aligns across 8 bases. CDR3 length: 22 residues. Germline V gene data show CDR1 as TSWWSYY and CDR2 as QGS. V lost 4 bases and J lost 0; bases outside the gene matches: 25. The CDR3 is CALGAGWELREPGGMYTDKLIF. In DNA form, the CDR3 reads TGTGCTCTTGGGGCTGGTTGGGAGCTACGGGAGCCTGGGGGAATGTACACCGATAAACTCATCTTT.

This clone was seen more than once but under ten times. This chain joins TRDV2 and TRDJ3; 12 bases fit TRDD3. The CDR3 sequence is 23 residues long. The J segment lost 0 bases and the V segment lost 0 bases, leaving 14 bases of the junction unmatched. Germline CDR1 is GEAIGNYY and CDR2 is EKD. DNA of the CDR3: TGTGCCTGTGACACCAACAAACGTACTGGGGGATACACAAGCTCCTGGGACACCCGACAGATGTTTTTC. Amino acid sequence: CACDTNKRTGGYTSSWDTRQMFF.

This chain connects TRDV1 to TRDJ1; 8 nucleotides line up with TRDD3. Germline V gives CDR1 TSWWSYY, CDR2 QGS. This CDR3 is 22 amino acids long. V trimming: 2 bases; J trimming: 4 bases; junction bases outside the gene matches: 27. The CDR3, as DNA: TGTGCTCTTGGGGAAAGCGACCTTCCCCACACGCGATGGGGATACCCAGGCGATAAACTCATCTTT. Amino acid sequence: CALGESDLPHTRWGYPGDKLIF.